This TCR beta chain was sequenced for a study of OX40 agonist ivuxolimab in advanced cancers. The protocol was immunoSEQ multiplex PCR, while the TCRdb copy is restricted to in-frame clones and leaves out a portion. The sample lists about 49,000 clones, under 90% occurring once. This clone was observed once. Germline V gives CDR1 SEHNR, CDR2 FQNEAQ (reference sequence). The V and J ends lost 4 bases and 8 bases respectively, with 17 bases between them. The CDR3 extends over 15 amino acids. The specimen comprised CD4+ or CD8+ T cells sorted from blood, sampled in a trial of the OX40 agonist ivuxolimab. The sequence was collected from an adult with an advanced solid tumor such as melanoma, head and neck, liver or kidney cancer. The chain recombines TRBV7-9 with TRBJ1-4; D perhaps matches TRBD1 (5 bases). CDR3 coding DNA: TGTGCCAGCAGCTCCACCGGGACCGCTTTAGAAAAACTGTTTTTT. Its translation: CASSSTGTALEKLFF.